This T cell receptor (beta chain) stems from a study of human T cells and chemical hapten exposure. Whole-study context: The study lasted approximately 25 weeks, and patients were dosed weekly with diphenylcyclopropenone on the scalp throughout. Whole-study findings and limits: After DPC sensitization, TCRs above 1 in 1000 frequency showed no change.

Documented time point: patch test 1, 2 weeks after DPC sensitization. Treatment here: therapeutic diphenylcyclopropenone sensitization with weekly scalp DPC. This clonotype has ten or more counts. Its antigen remains unidentified. TCRdb ran MiXCR on the RACE reads and lists one entry per CDR3 protein. The sample lists around 71,000 distinct CDR3 sequences; around 9.8% were seen once. CDR3 length equals 13 residues. V lost 0 bases to trimming and J lost 5 bases, with 8 bases between them. Germline V gene lookup returns CDR1 SGHKS and CDR2 YYEKEE (reference sequence). Specimen: whole blood, collected in connection with sensitization to the hapten diphenylcyclopropenone (DPC). The clonotype comes from a woman between 40 and 50 years old with alopecia areata. Some clones in this sample may be carry-over from other donors' samples. The J gene is TRBJ1-1, the V gene TRBV5-5; D gene uncertain. The CDR3 DNA sequence: TGTGCCAGCAGCTTGGATCCGGTGACTGAAGCTTTCTTT. As protein: CASSLDPVTEAFF.